The rows below give T cell receptor beta chains drawn from one sample of a study of cytomegalovirus exposure and HLA in healthy donors. Libraries were prepared by immunoSEQ multiplex PCR; TCRdb keeps only in-frame clonotypes and omits some of them. Found here are roughly 99,000 clones, roughly 73% of them singletons; the top ten hold roughly 3.8%. Source material: PBMCs. The receptor source for this set is a middle-aged woman in good health and CMV-seronegative. Both conserved end residues are part of each CDR3. Fields, in order: clone size, D gene, J gene, V gene, CDR3 length, CDR3 protein, CDR3 DNA. The D gene is left open where the match is weak. Only part of the rows carry a size: once, few, many, or a class if the clone is expanded.

. | . | TRBJ1-6 | TRBV30 | 15 | CAWSARSGDNSPLHF | TGTGCCTGGAGTGCGCGTTCAGGGGACAATTCACCCCTCCACTTT
. | TRBD1 | TRBJ1-6 | TRBV7-8 | 14 | CASSPQGGISPLHF | TGTGCCAGCAGCCCACAGGGGGGAATTTCACCCCTCCACTTT
. | . | TRBJ1-6 | TRBV5-1 | 14 | CASRLPGDNSPLNF | TGCGCCAGCAGACTGCCCGGGGACAATTCACCCCTCAACTTT
few | . | TRBJ1-4 | TRBV19 | 15 | CASSTLQPGDEKLFF | TGTGCCAGTTCTACCCTTCAGCCCGGAGATGAAAAACTGTTTTTT
. | TRBD2 | TRBJ2-2 | TRBV5-6 | 18 | CASSPWGIAGLNTGELFF | TGTGCCAGCAGCCCCTGGGGGATAGCGGGGTTGAACACCGGGGAGCTGTTTTTT
. | . | TRBJ2-1 | TRBV6-6 | 12 | CASSYITGQQFF | TGTGCCAGCAGTTATATAACAGGCCAGCAGTTCTTC
. | . | TRBJ1-5 | TRBV15 | 15 | CATSSGAREDQPQHF | TGTGCCACCAGCAGCGGGGCCAGGGAGGATCAGCCCCAGCATTTT
. | TRBD1 | TRBJ2-5 | TRBV19 | 15 | CASSFGQGPQETQYF | TGTGCCAGTAGTTTCGGACAGGGACCACAAGAGACCCAGTACTTC
. | . | TRBJ2-7 | TRBV5-1 | 15 | CASSLAGTNAYEQYF | TGCGCCAGCAGCTTGGCTGGGACAAATGCCTACGAGCAGTACTTC
. | . | TRBJ1-5 | TRBV27 | 13 | CASSWDREQPQHF | TGTGCCAGCAGCTGGGATCGGGAACAGCCCCAGCATTTT
. | . | TRBJ1-2 | TRBV9 | 12 | CASSAQDYGYTF | TGTGCCAGCAGCGCCCAGGACTATGGCTACACCTTC
. | TRBD1 | TRBJ1-1 | TRBV30 | 12 | CAWKGTGGRAFF | TGTGCCTGGAAAGGGACAGGGGGACGAGCTTTCTTT
. | . | TRBJ1-4 | TRBV7-2 | 12 | CASSLRQEKLFF | TGTGCCAGCAGCTTGAGACAGGAAAAACTGTTTTTT
. | . | TRBJ1-6 | TRBV5-1 | 17 | CASSLEGTRSYNSPLHF | TGCGCCAGCAGCTTGGAGGGGACTAGGTCCTATAATTCACCCCTCCACTTT
few | . | TRBJ1-2 | TRBV30 | 12 | CAWSVSYYGYTF | TGTGCCTGGAGTGTATCTTACTATGGCTACACCTTC
. | . | TRBJ2-7 | TRBV6-5 | 14 | CASSGLESSYEQYF | TGTGCCAGCAGCGGACTGGAAAGCTCCTACGAGCAGTACTTC
. | . | TRBJ1-1 | TRBV7-9 | 16 | CASRAGVGGENTEAFF | TGTGCCAGCAGAGCGGGGGTAGGGGGAGAGAACACTGAAGCTTTCTTT
few | TRBD1 | TRBJ2-7 | TRBV28 | 15 | CASSKPGTGTYEQYF | TGTGCCAGCAGTAAACCAGGGACAGGGACCTACGAGCAGTACTTC
. | . | TRBJ2-2 | TRBV15 | 15 | CATSRVRGNTGELFF | TGTGCCACCAGCAGAGTCAGGGGGAACACCGGGGAGCTGTTTTTT
. | . | TRBJ2-1 | TRBV6-5 | 12 | CASGGASYEQFF | TGTGCCAGCGGCGGGGCTTCGTACGAGCAGTTCTTC
. | . | TRBJ2-5 | TRBV6-5 | 15 | CASSPAAGRLETQYF | TGTGCCAGCAGTCCAGCCGCGGGGCGCTTGGAGACCCAGTACTTC
medium-sized | TRBD2 | TRBJ2-2 | TRBV6-4 | 15 | CASSEGLANTGELFF | TGTGCCAGCAGTGAGGGACTAGCGAACACCGGGGAGCTGTTTTTT
. | . | TRBJ1-5 | TRBV4-1 | 13 | CASSQDRVQPQHF | TGCGCCAGCAGCCAAGACAGGGTTCAGCCCCAGCATTTT
. | TRBD1 | TRBJ2-1 | TRBV5-4 | 15 | CASSPPPGQGNEQFF | TGTGCCAGCAGCCCCCCCCCGGGACAGGGAAATGAGCAGTTCTTC
few | . | TRBJ2-4 | TRBV29-1 | 13 | CSVQGEGKNIQYF | TGCAGCGTACAGGGGGAGGGCAAAAACATTCAGTACTTC
once | TRBD1 | TRBJ1-5 | TRBV27 | 13 | CASSWGQLQPQHF | TGTGCCAGCAGTTGGGGACAGCTACAGCCCCAGCATTTT
. | TRBD2 | TRBJ2-1 | TRBV13 | 13 | CASSLYRGGEQFF | TGTGCCAGCAGCTTATATCGGGGGGGCGAGCAGTTCTTC
. | . | TRBJ2-5 | TRBV7-2 | 12 | CASSPRVETQYF | TGTGCCAGCAGCCCCCGGGTAGAGACCCAGTACTTC
. | . | TRBJ1-2 | TRBV29-1 | 10 | CSVEGGGYPF | TGCAGCGTTGAGGGGGGGGGCTACCCCTTC
once | . | TRBJ1-1 | TRBV4-3 | 14 | CASSQGQTNTEAFF | TGCGCCAGCAGCCAAGGACAGACAAACACTGAAGCTTTCTTT
. | TRBD1 | TRBJ1-2 | TRBV15 | 16 | CATSDRDRTGNYGYTF | TGTGCCACCAGCGACCGGGACAGAACTGGTAACTATGGCTACACCTTC
. | . | TRBJ2-2 | TRBV7-9 | 15 | CASSLTMGNTGELFF | TGTGCCAGCAGCTTAACTATGGGTAACACCGGGGAGCTGTTTTTT
few | TRBD2 | TRBJ2-1 | TRBV6-5 | 15 | CASSSGLAGLNEQFF | TGTGCCAGCAGTAGTGGACTAGCGGGGCTCAATGAGCAGTTCTTC
. | TRBD1 | TRBJ1-1 | TRBV6-5 | 14 | CASSSRGWNTEAFF | TGTGCCAGCAGTTCCAGGGGGTGGAACACTGAAGCTTTCTTT
. | . | TRBJ1-3 | TRBV2 | 16 | CASSDFQGHSGNTIYF | TGTGCCAGCAGTGATTTTCAGGGACACTCTGGAAACACCATATATTTT
. | . | TRBJ1-4 | TRBV19 | 15 | CASTADSTTNEKLFF | TGTGCCAGTACCGCAGATTCGACAACTAATGAAAAACTGTTTTTT
. | . | TRBJ1-1 | TRBV4-3 | 13 | CASSHLRNTEAFF | TGCGCCAGCAGCCACTTGCGTAACACTGAAGCTTTCTTT
. | TRBD2 | TRBJ2-2 | TRBV9 | 15 | CASSVVGGGVGELFF | TGTGCCAGCAGCGTAGTTGGGGGAGGGGTCGGGGAGCTGTTTTTT
. | . | TRBJ2-6 | TRBV7-2 | 16 | CASIGERPSGANVLTF | TGTGCCAGCATCGGGGAACGGCCCTCTGGGGCCAACGTCCTGACTTTC
. | . | TRBJ2-1 | TRBV4-1 | 15 | CASSQGGRGYNEQFF | TGCGCCAGCAGCCAAGGGGGGCGCGGTTACAATGAGCAGTTCTTC
. | . | TRBJ1-1 | TRBV4-1 | 13 | CASSQVRGYEAFF | TGCGCCAGCAGCCAAGTCAGGGGCTATGAAGCTTTCTTT
. | . | TRBJ1-6 | TRBV25-1 | 15 | CASSESAGPNSPLHF | TGTGCCAGCAGTGAATCAGCGGGGCCGAATTCACCCCTCCACTTT
. | . | TRBJ2-7 | TRBV19 | 14 | CASSTGQNSYEQYF | TGTGCCAGTAGTACCGGACAGAACTCCTACGAGCAGTACTTC
. | . | TRBJ2-7 | TRBV29-1 | 12 | CSVEDAQPEQYF | TGCAGCGTTGAAGATGCACAGCCCGAGCAGTACTTC
. | . | TRBJ2-7 | TRBV6-5 | 14 | CASSYGTPPREQYF | TGTGCCAGCAGTTACGGGACACCGCCGCGCGAGCAGTACTTC
. | . | TRBJ1-4 | TRBV9 | 14 | CASSLQGRNEKLFF | TGTGCCAGCAGTCTCCAGGGGCGTAATGAAAAACTGTTTTTT
. | TRBD1 | TRBJ2-7 | TRBV7-2 | 14 | CASSRQGASYEQYF | TGTGCCAGCAGCCGACAGGGGGCTTCCTACGAGCAGTACTTC
. | . | TRBJ1-5 | TRBV6-5 | 14 | CASSYRGSNQPQHF | TGTGCCAGCAGTTACAGGGGTAGCAATCAGCCCCAGCATTTT
. | . | TRBJ1-1 | TRBV5-5 | 14 | CASSLDQRVSEAFF | TGTGCCAGCAGCTTAGACCAACGGGTATCTGAAGCTTTCTTT
once | TRBD1 | TRBJ1-3 | TRBV6-5 | 16 | CASSFSATGVGNTIYF | TGTGCCAGCAGTTTTTCTGCGACAGGGGTCGGAAACACCATATATTTT
few | . | TRBJ2-1 | TRBV6-5 | 14 | CASSLLGAYNEQFF | TGTGCCAGCAGCCTCCTCGGGGCCTACAATGAGCAGTTCTTC
. | . | TRBJ2-6 | TRBV19 | 15 | CASSYRGGGANVLTF | TGTGCCAGTAGTTATCGCGGGGGCGGGGCCAACGTCCTGACTTTC
few | TRBD1 | TRBJ1-5 | TRBV19 | 15 | CASSAGTGGNQPQHF | TGTGCCAGTAGTGCGGGGACAGGGGGAAATCAGCCCCAGCATTTT